One and the same sample provided the 15 T cell receptor beta chains below, sequenced in a study of beta chain features in type 1 diabetes. Of the isolated RNA, all was reverse transcribed, and so the sequenced material was expressed TCRB transcripts. Assay used: immunoSEQ multiplex PCR; TCRdb lists only in-frame clones, some missing. Among about 150,000 clones listed, approximately 8.4% were seen once. Sequenced sample: central memory CD4+ T cells from blood. The receptors stem from a woman in her late teens or twenties in good health.

The J gene is TRBJ2-3, the V gene TRBV6-5; no clear D gene. The ends were cut back, 2 bases at V and 5 bases at J, with 2 bases in the middle. The CDR3 totals 11 residues. Per the germline V gene, CDR1 is MNHEY and CDR2 is SVGAGI. The CDR3 region has the DNA TGTGCCAGCAGTTACCTAGATACGCAGTATTTT. Protein: CASSYLDTQYF.

This clone was seen a single time. The gene calls are TRBV7-9 and TRBJ1-2; TRBD1 is a possible D gene (6 bases). The CDR3 is 15 amino acids. V was trimmed by 1 base and J by 4 bases, leaving 13 bases between them. Germline assignment: CDR1 SEHNR and CDR2 FQNEAQ (reference sequence). As DNA, the CDR3 is TGTGCCAGCAGCTTAGGTCCGGACAGTAGCTATGGCTACACCTTC. Protein sequence: CASSLGPDSSYGYTF.

This clone was found a few times. The chain couples TRBV7-3 to TRBJ1-5; a weak D match, TRBD1 (6 bases). With 3 bases removed from V and 1 base from J, the gap between germline ends came to 13 bases. Germline CDR1 reads SGHTA; CDR2 reads FQGTGA. The CDR3 is 16 residues long. CDR3 in amino acids: CASSFGGRGSNQPQHF. The CDR3 bases are TGTGCCAGCAGCTTCGGGGGGCGAGGGAGCAATCAGCCCCAGCATTTT. Looking up the rest from reference TRBV7-3 and TRBJ1-5 gives the full variable domain: GAGVSQTPSNKVTEKGKYVELRCDPISGHTALYWYRQSLGQGPEFLIYFQGTGAADDSGLPNDRFFAVRPEGSVSTLKIQRTERGDSAVYLCASSFGGRGSNQPQHFGDGTRLSIL.

The V and J genes are TRBV30 and TRBJ1-5; D is uncertain. This CDR3 comprises 16 residues. Germline CDR1 is GTSNPN and CDR2 is SVGIG (reference sequence). The V end was cut by 3 bases, the J end by 0 bases, with 15 bases between. As DNA, the CDR3 is TGTGCCTGGAGCCCCCCGAGCGCCCTTAGCAATCAGCCCCAGCATTTT. Protein sequence: CAWSPPSALSNQPQHF.

This sequence joins TRBV11-2 and TRBJ2-1, with TRBD2 matching over 10 bases. Trimming cost V 3 bases and J 4 bases; bases outside gene matches: 6. Germline CDR1 is SGHAT and CDR2 is FQNNGV. This CDR3 is built from 16 residues. CDR3 protein: CASSFRRTSGYNEQFF. The CDR3 coding sequence is TGTGCCAGCAGCTTTAGGAGGACTAGCGGATACAATGAGCAGTTCTTC.

There are a few counts of this clone. The chain recombines TRBV27 with TRBJ2-7; perhaps TRBD1 as D (5 bases). CDR1 MNHEY and CDR2 SMNVEV come from the germline V gene (reference sequence). This CDR3 is 14 amino acids long. Trimming removed 4 bases from V and 1 base from J, with 11 bases in between. CDR3 amino acids: CASSSQGGSYEQYF. The CDR3 bases are TGTGCCAGCAGTTCCCAGGGTGGGTCCTACGAGCAGTACTTC.

In this sample, this clone turned up a few times. The CDR3 bases are TGTGCCAGCAGCTTAATATCTAGCGGGGGGCAAGAGACCCAGTACTTC. It is translated as CASSLISSGGQETQYF. The chain employs TRBV7-2 and TRBJ2-5; 11 positions match TRBD2. With V trimmed by 2 bases and J by 2 bases, 4 bases remained unmatched. Germline CDR1 SGHTA, CDR2 FQGNSA. The CDR3 is 16 amino acids.

In this sample, this clone turned up a few times. The V gene is TRBV4-1, the J gene TRBJ2-1; D perhaps matches TRBD2 (6 bases). Germline values: CDR1 MGHRA, CDR2 YSYEKL. The length of the CDR3 is 14 residues. V lost 5 bases to trimming and J lost 12 bases, with 20 bases between them. Here the CDR3 DNA reads TGCGCCAGCAGCTCTCCCGGTACTAGCTCGGGGCAGTTCTTC. Protein product: CASSSPGTSSGQFF.

The chain recombines TRBV30 with TRBJ2-2, with TRBD2 identical over 13 bases. The germline gives CDR1 GTSNPN, CDR2 SVGIG (reference sequence). The CDR3 contains 15 residues. The V segment lost 2 bases and the J segment 7 bases; nucleotides outside the gene matches: 4. The CDR3 DNA follows: TGTGCCTGGAGTTGGACTAGCGGGAGTATCGGGGAGCTGTTTTTT. The encoded protein is CAWSWTSGSIGELFF. Based on the CDR3 plus reference TRBV30 and TRBJ2-2, the full variable domain is SQTIHQWPATLVQPVGSPLSLECTVEGTSNPNLYWYRQAAGRGLQLLFYSVGIGQISSEVPQNLSASRPQDRQFILSSKKLLLSDSGFYLCAWSWTSGSIGELFFGEGSRLTVL.

This clone was seen more than once but under ten times. This sequence joins TRBV6-5 and TRBJ1-1; tentatively, D is TRBD1 (5 bases). The CDR3 runs 13 residues. V gave up 6 bases and J gave up 5 bases, with 13 bases separating them. CDR1 is MNHEY and CDR2 is SVGAGI in the germline V gene. The DNA of the CDR3 is TGTGCCAGCAGCCAGGGTGAACGAACTGAAGCTTTCTTT. Its translation: CASSQGERTEAFF.

This clone appeared a few times. This sequence joins TRBV2 and TRBJ2-7; D might be TRBD1 (7 bases). The V gene lost 8 bases and the J gene lost 5 bases, with 19 bases spanning the gap. CDR3 size: 14 residues. The germline V gene has CDR1 SNHLY and CDR2 FYNNEI. The chain's CDR3 is CASGGQGGSNEQYF. The CDR3 region has the DNA TGTGCCAGCGGCGGGCAGGGGGGATCAAACGAGCAGTACTTC.

The chain links TRBV7-9 to TRBJ1-4; D perhaps matches TRBD1 (6 bases). Trimming removed 6 bases from V and 6 bases from J, with 14 bases in between. Germline CDR1 reads SEHNR; CDR2 reads FQNEAQ (reference sequence). The CDR3 loop spans 14 amino acids. For the CDR3, the DNA is TGTGCCAGCAGGACTGGGGGGGGCCATGAAAAACTGTTTTTT. This sequence encodes CASRTGGGHEKLFF.

J is TRBJ1-2 and V is TRBV7-3; D ambiguous. V was cut by 6 bases and J by 8 bases, with 13 bases left in between. Germline V lookup: CDR1 SGHTA, CDR2 FQGTGA. CDR3 length equals 12 residues. CDR3 bases: TGTGCCAGCAGGCTGCCGAGGTGCGGCTACACCTTC. The encoded protein is CASRLPRCGYTF.

The J gene is TRBJ2-3, the V gene TRBV7-3, with D perhaps TRBD2 (6 bases). The germline V gene encodes CDR1 SGHTA and CDR2 FQGTGA. With 1 base removed from V and 1 base from J, the gap between germline ends came to 9 bases. The CDR3 length is 15 residues. CDR3 sequence (DNA): TGTGCCAGCAGCTTAAGCGGGGACGGCACAGATACGCAGTATTTT. Translation: CASSLSGDGTDTQYF.

This clone was observed a handful of times. The chain is built from TRBV4-2 and TRBJ1-1, with D perhaps TRBD1 (5 bases). Germline loops: CDR1 LGHNA, CDR2 YNFKEQ. There are 16 residues in the CDR3. Trimming took 6 bases from V and 1 from J, leaving 18 bases between them. This CDR3 is CASRPLLIGGNTEAFF. In DNA, the CDR3 is TGTGCCAGCAGGCCCCTCCTTATCGGGGGGAACACTGAAGCTTTCTTT.